This is a list of T cell receptor beta chains from one sample in a study of CXCR3-negative and CXCR3-positive naive CD8 T cells. No DNA is given; TCRdb re-called the 5' RACE reads and lists each CDR3 protein once. This sample's clone table lists about 130,000 distinct CDR3 sequences. The source material was naive CXCR3+ CD8+ T cells from blood. The receptors originated from a human donor in good health. Some clones in this sample may be carry-over from other donors' samples. CDR3s include the opening cysteine and the closing phenylalanine or tryptophan.

j_call	v_call	cdr3_aa
TRBJ2-7	TRBV30	CAWALGTDFYEQYF
TRBJ2-4	TRBV7-9	CASSRDGGAKNIQYF
TRBJ2-3	TRBV11-2	CASSLGTWGGPDTQYF
TRBJ1-1	TRBV12-3/TRBV12-4	CASSLQGANTEAFF
TRBJ2-5	TRBV12-3/TRBV12-4	CASSFLRGSRETQYF
TRBJ2-1	TRBV29-1	CSVEEVFSYNEQFF
TRBJ1-2	TRBV5-4	CASSLRDRGLYGYTF
TRBJ1-1	TRBV13	CASSTYRLMNTEAFF
TRBJ1-2	TRBV7-9	CASSSPGGTSPDYGYTF
TRBJ2-7	TRBV6-1	CASSEVVTGRDEQYF
TRBJ2-5	TRBV12-3/TRBV12-4	CASRRPEGASEGTQYF
TRBJ1-1	TRBV7-9	CASSLGAGAPLEAFF
TRBJ1-1	TRBV9	CASSATGDTEAFF
TRBJ1-1	TRBV7-9	CASSPSGDTEAFF
TRBJ1-5	TRBV15	CATSRDKGPNQPQHF
TRBJ2-7	TRBV27	CASSGVGGLYEQYF
TRBJ2-5	TRBV28	CASRELTDRGGETQYF
TRBJ2-7	TRBV29-1	CSVRLTGAEQYF
TRBJ2-1	TRBV7-9	CASSFPTSGTYNEQFF
TRBJ2-5	TRBV12-3/TRBV12-4	CASRYRDIQETQYF
TRBJ1-1	TRBV5-5	CASSLSSGNTEAFF
TRBJ2-5	TRBV27	CATRGGGETQYF
TRBJ2-1	TRBV7-9	CASSSASTGNEQFF
TRBJ1-2	TRBV28	CASRSTGALNYGYTF
TRBJ2-1	TRBV29-1	CSVEGRAHRPSPDEQFF
TRBJ2-7	TRBV27	CASRLSLAGDYEQYF
TRBJ2-7	TRBV7-2	CASSFQGPTYEQYF
TRBJ2-1	TRBV12-3/TRBV12-4	CAITRQPPYNEQFF
TRBJ2-1	TRBV9	CASSVGEHEQFF
TRBJ2-7	TRBV5-1	CASSLVTGYEQYF
TRBJ2-3	TRBV6-5	CASSYGGATDTQYF
TRBJ2-7	TRBV29-1	CSVLDSTYEQYF
TRBJ2-7	TRBV7-9	CASSLSGANSYEQYF
TRBJ2-3	TRBV7-9	CASSSGLAGDGDTQYF
TRBJ1-1	TRBV12-3/TRBV12-4	CASSYRSIRTGPEAFF
TRBJ2-1	TRBV6-2/TRBV6-3	CASSSATYNEQFF
TRBJ2-3	TRBV6-5	CASSYSRQVLTDTQYF
TRBJ1-1	TRBV20-1	CSARDSGDTEAFF
TRBJ1-5	TRBV6-5	CASSAQGNQPQHF
TRBJ2-7	TRBV7-9	CASSQAGAKGEYEQYF
TRBJ2-1	TRBV6-5	CASRTENNEQFF
TRBJ1-1	TRBV20-1	CSAAWGAVNTEAFF
TRBJ2-5	TRBV28	CASSLWMGQETQYF
TRBJ2-7	TRBV28	CARRHGTLKWYEQYF
TRBJ2-1	TRBV10-1	CASSEIRLYSYNEQFF
TRBJ2-1	TRBV29-1	CSVYQGGSEQFF
TRBJ2-7	TRBV5-4	CASSLGGAEQYF
TRBJ2-1	TRBV20-1	CSARRLAGTNEQFF
TRBJ2-7	TRBV29-1	CSVEIPGAPSGEQYF